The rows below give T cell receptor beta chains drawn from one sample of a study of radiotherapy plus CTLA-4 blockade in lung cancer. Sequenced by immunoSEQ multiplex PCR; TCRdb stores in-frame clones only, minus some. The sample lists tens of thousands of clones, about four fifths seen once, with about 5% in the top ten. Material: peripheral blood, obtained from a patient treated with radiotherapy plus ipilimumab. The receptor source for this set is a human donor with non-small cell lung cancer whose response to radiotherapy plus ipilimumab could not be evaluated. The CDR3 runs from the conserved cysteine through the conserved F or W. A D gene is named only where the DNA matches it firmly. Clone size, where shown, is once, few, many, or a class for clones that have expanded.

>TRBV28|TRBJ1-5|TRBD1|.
TGTGCCAGCAGTCAATGGACAGGCAATAGCAATCAGCCCCAGCATTTT
CASSQWTGNSNQPQHF
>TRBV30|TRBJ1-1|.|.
TGTGCCTGGAGGATCCAGGGGTACGCTGAAGCTTTCTTT
CAWRIQGYAEAFF
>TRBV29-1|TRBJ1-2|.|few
TGCAGCGTTGGCCCAAGAGACTATGGCTACACCTTC
CSVGPRDYGYTF
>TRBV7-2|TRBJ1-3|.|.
TGTGCCAGCGCTAGAAGCTCTGGAAACACCATATATTTT
CASARSSGNTIYF
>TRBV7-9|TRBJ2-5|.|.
TGTGCCAGCAGTCCCCCCTTTTCGCAAGAGACCCAGTACTTC
CASSPPFSQETQYF
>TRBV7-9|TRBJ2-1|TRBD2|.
TGTGCCAGCAGCCCGCCGTTGAGATTAGCGGGAGTCTCTGGGGAGCAGTTCTTC
CASSPPLRLAGVSGEQFF
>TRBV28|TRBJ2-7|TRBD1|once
TGTGCCAGCACTCAACCCTGGGACAGCTACGAGCAGTACTTC
CASTQPWDSYEQYF
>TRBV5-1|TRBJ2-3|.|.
TGCGCCAGCAATCAGGACCCAGGGGCAGATACGCAGTATTTT
CASNQDPGADTQYF
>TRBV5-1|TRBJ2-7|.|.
TGCGCCAGCAGCTTGGCCGGAGGGCAGGGTCGGTACGAGCAGTACTTC
CASSLAGGQGRYEQYF
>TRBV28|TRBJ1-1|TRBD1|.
TGTGCCAGCAGTCGATCACTGGGACAGGGGGACACTGAAGCTTTCTTT
CASSRSLGQGDTEAFF
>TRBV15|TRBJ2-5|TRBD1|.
TGTGCCACCCGAGAGGCACAGGGGAACCAAGAGACCCAGTACTTC
CATREAQGNQETQYF
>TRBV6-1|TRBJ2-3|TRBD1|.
TGTGCCAGCAGGGACAGGACCACAGATACGCAGTATTTT
CASRDRTTDTQYF
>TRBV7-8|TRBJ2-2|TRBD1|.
TGTGCCAGCAGCATTCGACAGGGGAGAGGGACCGGGGAGCTGTTTTTT
CASSIRQGRGTGELFF
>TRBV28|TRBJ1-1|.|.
TGTGCCAGCAGTTTATTCCGAGTGGTGGACACTGAAGCTTTCTTT
CASSLFRVVDTEAFF
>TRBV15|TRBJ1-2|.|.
TGTGCCACCAGCAGAGATCGGGTTGCGGGCTACACCTTC
CATSRDRVAGYTF
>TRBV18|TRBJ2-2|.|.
TGTGCCAGCTCCCGAATAAGGACAGACATGGGGGCCGGGGAGCTGTTTTTT
CASSRIRTDMGAGELFF
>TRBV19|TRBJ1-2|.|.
TGTGCCAGTAGTATGCTAGCCCCCGGACAGAAAGTCTATGGCTACACCTTC
CASSMLAPGQKVYGYTF
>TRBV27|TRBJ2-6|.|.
TGTGCCAGCAGTTACAAAAACTCTGGGGCCAACGTCCTGACTTTC
CASSYKNSGANVLTF
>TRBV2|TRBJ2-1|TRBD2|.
TGTGCCAGCAGTGTTCGGGGGGTTTCCTACAATGAGCAGTTCTTC
CASSVRGVSYNEQFF
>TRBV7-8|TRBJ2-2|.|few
TGTGCCAGCATCGCAACCGGGGGGCTATACACCGGGGAGCTGTTTTTT
CASIATGGLYTGELFF
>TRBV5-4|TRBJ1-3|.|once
TGTGCCAGCAGCAGCCCTGGAAACACCATATATTTT
CASSSPGNTIYF
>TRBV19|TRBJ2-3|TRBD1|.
TGTGCCAGTAGTATTTATGGGACAGGGGCGGTGACGCAGTATTTT
CASSIYGTGAVTQYF
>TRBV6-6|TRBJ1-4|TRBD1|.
TGTGCCAGCAGAAAGAAACAGGGGGCCCGTAGTGAAAAACTGTTTTTT
CASRKKQGARSEKLFF
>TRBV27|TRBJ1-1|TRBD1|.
TGTGCCAGCAGTTTAAGGGGGCGCCTAACTGAAGCTTTCTTT
CASSLRGRLTEAFF
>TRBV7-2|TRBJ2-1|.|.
TGTGCCAGCAGCTTAGGGGTAGCGGAATACAATGAGCAGTTCTTC
CASSLGVAEYNEQFF
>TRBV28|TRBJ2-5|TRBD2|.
TGTGCCAGCAGGCCCAGTGGGACTAGCGGGAGAAAGACCCAGTACTTC
CASRPSGTSGRKTQYF
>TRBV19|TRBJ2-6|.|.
TGTGCCAGTAGCTGGACTACCGGGATTTCTGGGGCCAACGTCCTGACTTTC
CASSWTTGISGANVLTF
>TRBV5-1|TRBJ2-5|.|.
TGCGCCAGCAGCTTGGAGGGGATACAAGAGACCCAGTACTTC
CASSLEGIQETQYF
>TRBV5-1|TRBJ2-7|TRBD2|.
TGCGCCAGCAGCTCCATTGGCGGGAGCTCCTACGAGCAGTACTTC
CASSSIGGSSYEQYF
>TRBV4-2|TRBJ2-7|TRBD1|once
TGTGCCAGCAGCCCTAGGACAGGGGACTCCTACGAGCAGTACTTC
CASSPRTGDSYEQYF
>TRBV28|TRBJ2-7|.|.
TGTGCCAGCAGTACACAGGGAATAAGCTCCCACGAGCAGTACTTC
CASSTQGISSHEQYF
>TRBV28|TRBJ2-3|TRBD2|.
TGTGCCAGCAGTCCAATTAGCGGGATAGGTACAGATACGCAGTATTTT
CASSPISGIGTDTQYF
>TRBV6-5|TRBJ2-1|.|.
TGTGCCAGTTACAGGGACTACAATGAGCAGTTCTTC
CASYRDYNEQFF
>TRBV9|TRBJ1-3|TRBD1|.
TGTGCCAGCAGCGGACGACAGGGGGTCCTCTCTGGAAACACCATATATTTT
CASSGRQGVLSGNTIYF
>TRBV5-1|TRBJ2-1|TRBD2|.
TGCGCCAGCAGCACCCTGACTAGCGGCTCCTACAATGAGCAGTTCTTC
CASSTLTSGSYNEQFF
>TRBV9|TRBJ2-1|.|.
TGTGCCAGCAGCGTAGTAGCCGGGAACAATGAGCAGTTCTTC
CASSVVAGNNEQFF
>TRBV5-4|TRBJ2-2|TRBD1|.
TGTGCCAGCAGCTTAGGTTCTCGGGGACAGTCGAACACCGGGGAGCTGTTTTTT
CASSLGSRGQSNTGELFF
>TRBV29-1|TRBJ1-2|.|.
TGCAGCGTCGCAGAGGGACAAGACTATGGCTACACCTTC
CSVAEGQDYGYTF
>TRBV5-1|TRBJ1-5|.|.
TGCGCCAGCAGCAGGGAGGGGCTCTGGCAGCCCCAGCATTTT
CASSREGLWQPQHF
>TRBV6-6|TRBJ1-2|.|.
TGTGCCAGCAGTTATTTGGAGGGCTACACCTTC
CASSYLEGYTF
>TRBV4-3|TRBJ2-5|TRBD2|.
TGCGCCAGCAGCCAACTTAGCGGGAGATCTCTTGAGACCCAGTACTTC
CASSQLSGRSLETQYF
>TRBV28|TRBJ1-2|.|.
TGTGCCAGCAGTTTTAATCCCCGCAGGGATGGCTACACCTTC
CASSFNPRRDGYTF
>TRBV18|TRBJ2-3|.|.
TGTGCCAGCTCAGCAATCCAGGGGACCAGGGGAACAGATACGCAGTATTTT
CASSAIQGTRGTDTQYF
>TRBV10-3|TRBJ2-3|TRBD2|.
TGTGCCATCGCCACTAGCGGGAGCACAGATACGCAGTATTTT
CAIATSGSTDTQYF
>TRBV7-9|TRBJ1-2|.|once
TGTGCCAGCAGCTCCAAATTGGGGGACACCGTTTCTGGCTACACCTTC
CASSSKLGDTVSGYTF
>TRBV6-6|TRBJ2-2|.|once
TGTGCCAGCAGTTACTCGACACAAACCGGGGAGCTGTTTTTT
CASSYSTQTGELFF
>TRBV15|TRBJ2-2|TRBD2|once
TGTGCCACCAGCAGACGACTAGCGGGAGTCTCCGGGGAGCTGTTTTTT
CATSRRLAGVSGELFF
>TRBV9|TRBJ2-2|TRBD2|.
TGTGCCAGCAGCGTAGCTGTAGCTAGCGGGAGGCCGTTGGCCGGGGAGCTGTTTTTT
CASSVAVASGRPLAGELFF
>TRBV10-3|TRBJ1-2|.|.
TGTGCCATCAGTGAGTCTAGCGGGGGCGGCCTATTGGGCTACACCTTC
CAISESSGGGLLGYTF
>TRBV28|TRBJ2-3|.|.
TGTGCCAGCAGTACGGCTCAGGGTAAAAGCACAGATACGCAGTATTTT
CASSTAQGKSTDTQYF